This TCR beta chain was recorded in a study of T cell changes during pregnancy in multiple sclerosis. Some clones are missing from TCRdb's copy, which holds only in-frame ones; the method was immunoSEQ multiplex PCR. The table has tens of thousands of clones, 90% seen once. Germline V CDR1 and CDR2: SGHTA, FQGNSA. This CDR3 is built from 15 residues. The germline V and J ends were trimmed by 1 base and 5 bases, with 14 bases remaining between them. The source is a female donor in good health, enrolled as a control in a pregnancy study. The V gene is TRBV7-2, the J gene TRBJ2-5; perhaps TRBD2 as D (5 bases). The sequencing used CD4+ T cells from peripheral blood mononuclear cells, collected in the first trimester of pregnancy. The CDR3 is CASSLGGLKRETQYF. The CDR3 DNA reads TGTGCCAGCAGCTTAGGAGGACTCAAGAGGGAGACCCAGTACTTC.